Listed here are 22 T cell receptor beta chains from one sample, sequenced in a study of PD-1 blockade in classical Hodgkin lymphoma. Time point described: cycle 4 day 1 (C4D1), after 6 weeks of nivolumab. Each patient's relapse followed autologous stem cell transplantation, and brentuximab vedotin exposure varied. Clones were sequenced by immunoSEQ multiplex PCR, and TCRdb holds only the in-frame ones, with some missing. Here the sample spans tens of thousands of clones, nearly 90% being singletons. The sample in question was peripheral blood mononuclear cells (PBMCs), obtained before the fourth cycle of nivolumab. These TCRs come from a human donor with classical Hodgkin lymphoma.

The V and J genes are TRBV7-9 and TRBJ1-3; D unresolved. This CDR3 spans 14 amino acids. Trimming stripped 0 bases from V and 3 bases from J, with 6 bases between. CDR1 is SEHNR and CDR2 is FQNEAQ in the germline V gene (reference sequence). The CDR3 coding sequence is TGTGCCAGCAGCTTAGCCCCGGGTGGAAACACCATATATTTT. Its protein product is CASSLAPGGNTIYF.

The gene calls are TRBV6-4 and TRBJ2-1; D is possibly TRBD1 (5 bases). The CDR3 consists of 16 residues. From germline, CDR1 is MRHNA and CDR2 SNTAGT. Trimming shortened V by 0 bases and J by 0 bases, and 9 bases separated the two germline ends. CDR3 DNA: TGTGCCAGCAGTGACTCTACAGGCAACTCCTACAATGAGCAGTTCTTC. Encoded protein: CASSDSTGNSYNEQFF.

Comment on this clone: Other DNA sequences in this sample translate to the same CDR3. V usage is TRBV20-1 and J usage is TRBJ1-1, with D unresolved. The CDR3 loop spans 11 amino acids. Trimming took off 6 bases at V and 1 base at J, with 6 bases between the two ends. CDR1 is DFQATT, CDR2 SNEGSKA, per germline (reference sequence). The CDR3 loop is CSARQNTEAFF. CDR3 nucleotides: TGCAGTGCAAGACAGAACACTGAAGCTTTCTTT.

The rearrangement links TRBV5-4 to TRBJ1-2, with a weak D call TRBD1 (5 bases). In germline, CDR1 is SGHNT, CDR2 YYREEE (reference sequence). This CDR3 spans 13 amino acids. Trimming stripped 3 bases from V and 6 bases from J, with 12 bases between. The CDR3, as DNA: TGTGCCAGCAGCTCGGGCAGGGATGATGGCTACACCTTC. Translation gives CASSSGRDDGYTF. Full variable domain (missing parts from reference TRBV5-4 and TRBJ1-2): ETGVTQSPTHLIKTRGQQVTLRCSSQSGHNTVSWYQQALGQGPQFIFQYYREEENGRGNFPPRFSGLQFPNYSSELNVNALELDDSALYLCASSSGRDDGYTFGSGTRLTVV.

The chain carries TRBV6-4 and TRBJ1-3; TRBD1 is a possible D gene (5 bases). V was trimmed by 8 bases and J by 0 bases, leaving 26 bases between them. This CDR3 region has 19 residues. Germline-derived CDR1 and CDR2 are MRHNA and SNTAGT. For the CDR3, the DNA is TGTGCCAGCGCAGCAAACAGGAGCTTTCCCCACGTCTCTGGAAACACCATATATTTT. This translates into CASAANRSFPHVSGNTIYF.

The CDR3: CASSLHIGGLSGNTIYF. The CDR3 nucleotides read TGCGCCAGCAGCCTCCACATTGGGGGGCTCTCTGGAAACACCATATATTTT. V is TRBV4-1 and J is TRBJ1-3; D may be TRBD1 (6 bases). V lost 4 bases to trimming and J lost 0 bases, with 16 bases between them. The CDR3 has 17 amino acids. The germline V gene has CDR1 MGHRA and CDR2 YSYEKL.

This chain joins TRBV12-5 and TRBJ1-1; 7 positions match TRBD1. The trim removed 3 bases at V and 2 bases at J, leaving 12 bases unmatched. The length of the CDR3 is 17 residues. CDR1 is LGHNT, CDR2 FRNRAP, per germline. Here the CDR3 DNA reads TGTGCTAGTGGTTTCCTACTCTTCGACAGGGACAACACTGAAGCTTTCTTT. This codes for CASGFLLFDRDNTEAFF.

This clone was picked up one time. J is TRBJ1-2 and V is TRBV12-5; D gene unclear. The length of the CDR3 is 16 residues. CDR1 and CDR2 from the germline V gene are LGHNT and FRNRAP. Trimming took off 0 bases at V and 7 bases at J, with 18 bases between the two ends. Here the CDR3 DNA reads TGTGCTAGTGGTTTGGTACTCGTGTGGGATACCGCTGGCTACACCTTC. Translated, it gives CASGLVLVWDTAGYTF.

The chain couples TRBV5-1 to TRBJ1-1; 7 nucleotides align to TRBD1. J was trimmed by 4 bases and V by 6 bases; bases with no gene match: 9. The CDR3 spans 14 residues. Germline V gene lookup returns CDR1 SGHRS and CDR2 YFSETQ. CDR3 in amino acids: CASTSRGPGTEAFF. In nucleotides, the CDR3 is TGCGCCAGCACCTCAAGGGGGCCGGGCACTGAAGCTTTCTTT.

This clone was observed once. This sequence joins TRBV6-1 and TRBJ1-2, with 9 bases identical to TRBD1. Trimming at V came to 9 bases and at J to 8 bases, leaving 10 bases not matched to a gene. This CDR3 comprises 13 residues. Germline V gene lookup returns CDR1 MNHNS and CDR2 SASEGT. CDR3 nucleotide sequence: TGTGCCAGTGAACAGGGGGCAGGATCGGGCTACACCTTC. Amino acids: CASEQGAGSGYTF.

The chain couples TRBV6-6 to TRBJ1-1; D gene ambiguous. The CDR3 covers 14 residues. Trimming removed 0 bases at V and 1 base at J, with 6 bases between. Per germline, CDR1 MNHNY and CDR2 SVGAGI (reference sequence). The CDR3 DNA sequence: TGTGCCAGCAGTTACTCGGGCGGGAACACTGAAGCTTTCTTT. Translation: CASSYSGGNTEAFF.

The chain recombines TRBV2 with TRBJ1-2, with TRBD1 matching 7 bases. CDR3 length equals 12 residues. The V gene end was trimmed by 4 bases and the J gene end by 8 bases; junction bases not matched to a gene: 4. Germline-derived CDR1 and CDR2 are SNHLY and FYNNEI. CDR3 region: CASSAGQVGYTF. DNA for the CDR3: TGTGCCAGCAGTGCCGGACAGGTGGGCTACACCTTC.

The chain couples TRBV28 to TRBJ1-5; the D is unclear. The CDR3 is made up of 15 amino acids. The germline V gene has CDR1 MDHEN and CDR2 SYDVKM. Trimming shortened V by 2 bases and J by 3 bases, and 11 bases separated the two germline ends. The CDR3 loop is CASSLAGRNNQPQHF. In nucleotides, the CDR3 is TGTGCCAGCAGTTTAGCGGGGAGGAACAATCAGCCCCAGCATTTT.

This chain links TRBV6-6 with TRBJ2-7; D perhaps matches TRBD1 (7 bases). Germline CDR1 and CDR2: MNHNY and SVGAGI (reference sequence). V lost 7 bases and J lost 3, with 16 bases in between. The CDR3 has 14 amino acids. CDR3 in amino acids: CASIKGGQFYEQYF. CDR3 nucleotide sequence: TGTGCCAGCATTAAGGGGGGACAGTTCTACGAGCAGTACTTC.

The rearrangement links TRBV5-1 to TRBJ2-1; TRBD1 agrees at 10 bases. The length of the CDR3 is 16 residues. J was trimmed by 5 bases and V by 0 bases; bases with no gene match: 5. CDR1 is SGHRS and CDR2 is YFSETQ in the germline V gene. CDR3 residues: CASSLESGQGNNEQFF. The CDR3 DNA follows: TGCGCCAGCAGCTTGGAGTCGGGACAGGGGAACAATGAGCAGTTCTTC.

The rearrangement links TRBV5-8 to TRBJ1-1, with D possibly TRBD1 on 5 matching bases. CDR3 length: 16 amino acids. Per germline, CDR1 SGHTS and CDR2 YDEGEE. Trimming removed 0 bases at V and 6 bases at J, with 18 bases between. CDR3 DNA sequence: TGTGCCAGCAGCTTGGGGACATCCTCCGTAGGTTCTGAAGCTTTCTTT. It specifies CASSLGTSSVGSEAFF.

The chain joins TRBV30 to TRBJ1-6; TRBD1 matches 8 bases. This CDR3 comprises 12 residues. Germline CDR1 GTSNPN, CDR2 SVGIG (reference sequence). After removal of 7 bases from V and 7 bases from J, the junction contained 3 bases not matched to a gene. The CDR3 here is CALDRENSPLHF. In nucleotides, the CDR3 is TGTGCCTTGGACAGGGAAAATTCACCCCTCCACTTT.

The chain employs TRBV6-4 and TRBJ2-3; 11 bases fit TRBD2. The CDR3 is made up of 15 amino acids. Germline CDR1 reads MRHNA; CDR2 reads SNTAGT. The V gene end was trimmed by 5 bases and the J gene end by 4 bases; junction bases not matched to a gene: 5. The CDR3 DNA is TGTGCCAGCAGTCCCGGGACTAGCGGATCAGATACGCAGTATTTT. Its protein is CASSPGTSGSDTQYF.

DNA of the CDR3: TGTGCCAGCAGCCAAGAGTGGACAGGGGGACTCCTCCACTTT. Its protein product is CASSQEWTGGLLHF. The J gene is TRBJ1-6, the V gene TRBV14; 10 bases fit TRBD1. Germline CDR1 reads SGHDN; CDR2 reads FVKESK. Trimming removed 0 bases from V and 15 bases from J; junction bases left unmatched: 5. The CDR3 spans 14 residues.

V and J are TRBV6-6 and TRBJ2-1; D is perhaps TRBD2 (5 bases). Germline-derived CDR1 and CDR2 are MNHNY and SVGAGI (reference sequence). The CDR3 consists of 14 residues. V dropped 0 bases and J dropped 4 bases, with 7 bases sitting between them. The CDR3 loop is CASSYSPGYNEQFF. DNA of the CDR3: TGTGCCAGCAGTTACTCCCCGGGGTACAATGAGCAGTTCTTC.

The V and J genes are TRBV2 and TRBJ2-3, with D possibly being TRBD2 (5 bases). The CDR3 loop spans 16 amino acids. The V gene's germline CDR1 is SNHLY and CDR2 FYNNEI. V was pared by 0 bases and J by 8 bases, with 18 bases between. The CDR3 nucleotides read TGTGCCAGCAGTGAAGCTAAAATAGGACGGAGCGGTACGCAGTATTTT. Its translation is CASSEAKIGRSGTQYF.

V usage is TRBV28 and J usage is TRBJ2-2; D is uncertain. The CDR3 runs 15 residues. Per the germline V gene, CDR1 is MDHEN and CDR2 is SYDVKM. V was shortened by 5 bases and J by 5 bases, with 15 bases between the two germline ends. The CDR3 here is CASSRSGRKTGELFF. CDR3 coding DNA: TGTGCCAGCAGTCGTTCGGGTCGTAAAACCGGGGAGCTGTTTTTT. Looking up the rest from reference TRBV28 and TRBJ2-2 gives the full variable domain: DVKVTQSSRYLVKRTGEKVFLECVQDMDHENMFWYRQDPGLGLRLIYFSYDVKMKEKGDIPEGYSVSREKKERFSLILESASTNQTSMYLCASSRSGRKTGELFFGEGSRLTVL.